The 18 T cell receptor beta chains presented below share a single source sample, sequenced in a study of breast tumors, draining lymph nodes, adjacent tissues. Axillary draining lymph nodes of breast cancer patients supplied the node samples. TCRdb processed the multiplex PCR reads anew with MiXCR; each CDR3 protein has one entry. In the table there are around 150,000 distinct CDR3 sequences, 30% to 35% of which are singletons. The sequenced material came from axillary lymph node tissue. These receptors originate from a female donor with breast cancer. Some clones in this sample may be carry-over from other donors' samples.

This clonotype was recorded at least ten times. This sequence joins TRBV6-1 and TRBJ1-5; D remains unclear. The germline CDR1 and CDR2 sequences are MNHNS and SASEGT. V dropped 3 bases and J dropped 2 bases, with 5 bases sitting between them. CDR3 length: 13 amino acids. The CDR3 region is CASSETGNQPQHF. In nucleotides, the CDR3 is TGTGCCAGCAGTGAGACGGGCAATCAGCCCCAGCATTTT.

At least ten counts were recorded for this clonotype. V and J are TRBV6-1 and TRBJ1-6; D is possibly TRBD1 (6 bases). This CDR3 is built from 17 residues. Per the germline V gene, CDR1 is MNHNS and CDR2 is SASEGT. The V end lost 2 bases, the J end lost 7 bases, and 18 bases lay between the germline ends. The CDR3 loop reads CASSESGQSLPNSPLHF. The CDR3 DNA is TGTGCCAGCAGTGAATCTGGACAGTCACTACCCAATTCACCCCTCCACTTT.

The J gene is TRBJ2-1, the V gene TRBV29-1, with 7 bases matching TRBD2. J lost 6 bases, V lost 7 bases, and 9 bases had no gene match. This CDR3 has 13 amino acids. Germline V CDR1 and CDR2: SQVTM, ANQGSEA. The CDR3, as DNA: TGCAGCGGGGGGACGGGGGGTCTCAATGAGCAGTTCTTC. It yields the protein CSGGTGGLNEQFF.

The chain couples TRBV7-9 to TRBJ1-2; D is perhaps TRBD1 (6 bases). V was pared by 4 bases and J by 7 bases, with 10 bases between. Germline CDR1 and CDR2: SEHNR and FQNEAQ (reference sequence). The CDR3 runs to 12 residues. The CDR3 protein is CASSSTGSGYTF. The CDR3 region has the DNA TGTGCCAGCAGCTCGACAGGTTCTGGCTACACCTTC. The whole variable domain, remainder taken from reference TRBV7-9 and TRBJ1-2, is DTGVSQNPRHKITKRGQNVTFRCDPISEHNRLYWYRQTLGQGPEFLTYFQNEAQLEKSRLLSDRFSAERPKGSFSTLEIQRTEQGDSAMYLCASSSTGSGYTFGSGTRLTVV.

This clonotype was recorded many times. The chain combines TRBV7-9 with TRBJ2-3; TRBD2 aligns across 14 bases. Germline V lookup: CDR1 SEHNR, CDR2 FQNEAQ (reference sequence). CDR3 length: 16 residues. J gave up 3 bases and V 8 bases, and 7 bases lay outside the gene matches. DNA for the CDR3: TGTGCCAGCGCCTCGACTAGCGGGGGGGCGACAGATACGCAGTATTTT. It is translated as CASASTSGGATDTQYF.

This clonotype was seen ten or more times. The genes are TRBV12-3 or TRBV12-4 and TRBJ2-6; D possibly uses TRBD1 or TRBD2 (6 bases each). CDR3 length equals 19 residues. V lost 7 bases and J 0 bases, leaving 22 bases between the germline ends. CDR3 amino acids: CASTHSEGTISSGANVLTF. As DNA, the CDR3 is TGTGCCAGCACCCATTCGGAGGGGACAATCTCCTCTGGGGCCAACGTCCTGACTTTC.

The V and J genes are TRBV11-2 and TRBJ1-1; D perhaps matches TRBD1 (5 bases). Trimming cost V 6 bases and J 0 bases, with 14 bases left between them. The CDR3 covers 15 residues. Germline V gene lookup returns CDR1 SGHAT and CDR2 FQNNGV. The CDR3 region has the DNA TGTGCCAGCAGTTTCACCAGGGCCTTGAACACTGAAGCTTTCTTT. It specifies CASSFTRALNTEAFF.

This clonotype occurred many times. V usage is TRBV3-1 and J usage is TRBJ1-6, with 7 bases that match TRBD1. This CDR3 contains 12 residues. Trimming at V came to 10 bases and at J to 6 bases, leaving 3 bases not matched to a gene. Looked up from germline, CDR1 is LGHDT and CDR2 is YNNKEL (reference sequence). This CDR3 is CATRQGNSPLHF. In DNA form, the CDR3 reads TGTGCCACTAGACAGGGTAATTCACCCCTCCACTTT.

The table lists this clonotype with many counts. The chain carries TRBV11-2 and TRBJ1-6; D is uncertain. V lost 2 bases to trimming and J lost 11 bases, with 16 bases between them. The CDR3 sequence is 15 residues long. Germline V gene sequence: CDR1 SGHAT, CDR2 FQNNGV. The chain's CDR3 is CASSLSSKVLAPLHF. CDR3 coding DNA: TGTGCCAGCAGCTTAAGTAGTAAGGTCCTCGCACCCCTCCACTTT.

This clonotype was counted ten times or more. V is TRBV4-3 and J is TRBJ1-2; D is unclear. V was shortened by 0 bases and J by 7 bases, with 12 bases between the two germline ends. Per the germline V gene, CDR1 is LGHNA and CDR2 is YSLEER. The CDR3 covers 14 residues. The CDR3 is CASSQDRGTIGYTF. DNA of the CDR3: TGCGCCAGCAGCCAAGACCGGGGAACCATTGGCTACACCTTC.

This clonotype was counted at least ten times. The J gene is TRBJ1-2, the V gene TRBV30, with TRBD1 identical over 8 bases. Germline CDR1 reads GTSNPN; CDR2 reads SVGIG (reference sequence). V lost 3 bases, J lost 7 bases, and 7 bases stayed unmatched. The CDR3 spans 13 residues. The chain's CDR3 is CAWRAGGFFGYTF. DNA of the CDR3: TGTGCCTGGAGGGCAGGGGGCTTCTTTGGCTACACCTTC.

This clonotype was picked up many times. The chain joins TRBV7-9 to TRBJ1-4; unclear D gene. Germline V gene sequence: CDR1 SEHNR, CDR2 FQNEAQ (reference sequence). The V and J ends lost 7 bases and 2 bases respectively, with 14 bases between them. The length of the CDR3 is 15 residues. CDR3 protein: CASTKRAGTNEKLFF. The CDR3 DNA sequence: TGTGCCAGCACCAAGCGGGCGGGGACTAATGAAAAACTGTTTTTT.

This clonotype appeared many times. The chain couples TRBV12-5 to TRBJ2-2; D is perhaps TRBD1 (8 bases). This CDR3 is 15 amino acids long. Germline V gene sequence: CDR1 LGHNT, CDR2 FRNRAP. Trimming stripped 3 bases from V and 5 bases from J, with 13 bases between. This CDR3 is CASGLVQGGTGELFF. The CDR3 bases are TGTGCTAGTGGTTTAGTACAGGGGGGGACCGGGGAGCTGTTTTTT.

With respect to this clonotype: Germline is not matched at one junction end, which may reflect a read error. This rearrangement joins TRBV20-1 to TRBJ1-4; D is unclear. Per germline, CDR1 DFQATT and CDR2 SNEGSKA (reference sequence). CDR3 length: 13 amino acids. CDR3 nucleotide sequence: TGCAGTACTAGAGTACACCCTAGTGAAACACTGTTTTTT. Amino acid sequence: CSTRVHPSETLFF.

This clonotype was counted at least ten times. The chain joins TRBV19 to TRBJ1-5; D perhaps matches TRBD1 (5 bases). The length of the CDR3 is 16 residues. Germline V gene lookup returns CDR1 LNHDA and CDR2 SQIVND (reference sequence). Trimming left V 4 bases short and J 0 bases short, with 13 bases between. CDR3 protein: CASSTTGFLSNQPQHF. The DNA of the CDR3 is TGTGCCAGTAGTACCACAGGATTTCTTAGCAATCAGCCCCAGCATTTT.

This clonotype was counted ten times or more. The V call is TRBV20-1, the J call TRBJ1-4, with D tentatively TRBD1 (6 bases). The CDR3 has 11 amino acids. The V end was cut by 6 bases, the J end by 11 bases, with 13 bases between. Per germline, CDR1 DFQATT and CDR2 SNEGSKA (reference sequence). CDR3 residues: CSAGYRDKLFF. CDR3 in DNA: TGCAGTGCAGGGTACAGGGACAAACTGTTTTTT.

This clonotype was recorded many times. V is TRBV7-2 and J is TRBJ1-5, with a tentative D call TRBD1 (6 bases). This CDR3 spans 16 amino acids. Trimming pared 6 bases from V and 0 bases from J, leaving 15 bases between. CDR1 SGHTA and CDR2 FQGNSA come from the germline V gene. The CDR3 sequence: CASRGGGTTSNQPQHF. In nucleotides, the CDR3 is TGTGCCAGCAGGGGAGGAGGGACAACTAGCAATCAGCCCCAGCATTTT.

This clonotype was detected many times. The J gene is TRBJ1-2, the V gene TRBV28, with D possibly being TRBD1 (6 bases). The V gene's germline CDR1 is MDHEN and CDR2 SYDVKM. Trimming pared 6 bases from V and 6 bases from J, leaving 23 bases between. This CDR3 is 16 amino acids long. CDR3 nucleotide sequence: TGTGCCAGCAGCTTTACTGGATACTCAGGGGATAATGGCTACACCTTC. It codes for CASSFTGYSGDNGYTF.